This TCR delta chain came from a study of γδ T cells in repeated Plasmodium falciparum infection. The CDR3 totals 17 residues. The germline gives CDR1 TVYSNPD, CDR2 GDNSRS (reference sequence). This clone was seen many times. A far larger clone is just one base off, so this is likely a read error. Other DNA sequences of this sample code for an identical CDR3. Flow sorting of PBMC yielded separate Vgamma9/Vdelta2+ and Vdelta2-negative gammadelta T cell populations for bulk repertoire analysis. Sequencing covered both gamma and delta TCR chains per sample. TCRdb processed the multiplex PCR reads again with the CATT caller. Of 50,000 to 60,000 delta-chain clones in the sample, roughly 2% were seen once.

The chain links TRDV3 to TRDJ1; D might be TRDD2 or TRDD3, each matching 7 bases. The sequence was collected from a pool of human donors (malaria-infected and uninfected, not separated). Sequenced material: gamma-delta T cells from blood. CDR3 sequence reads: CALISFLPAGGLDKLIF. Written as DNA, the CDR3 is TGTGCCTTAATTTCCTTCCTGCCGGCTGGGGGCCTCGATAAGCTCATCTTT. Complete variable domain (other parts from reference TRDV3 and TRDJ1): CDKVTQSSPDQTVASGSEVVLLCTYDTVYSNPDLFWYRIRPDYSFQFVFYGDNSRSEGADFTQGRFSVKHILTQKAFHLVISPVRTEDSATYYCALISFLPAGGLDKLIFGKGTRVTVEP.